This T cell receptor beta chain appears in the sequencing data of a study of beta chain features in type 1 diabetes. Whole-study context: Analysis included around 110,000,000 sorted cells drawn from all samples.

Expressed TCRB transcripts were sequenced because the entire RNA isolate underwent reverse transcription. This table comes from immunoSEQ multiplex PCR, and its TCRdb copy is limited to in-frame clones, with some not included. The sample holds a few hundred thousand clones, about a fifth seen once. Study-level findings and limits: Cells that show high TCR expression could be over-represented by cDNA sequencing. Insertions at VDJ junctions were less frequent in type 1 diabetes patients. These patients also deleted more nucleotides at the same junctions. When Type 1 diabetes patients were examined, their TCRB CDR3s proved moderately but significantly shorter in all four CD4+ subsets.

Germline trimming cut 6 bases from V and 4 bases from J; bases unmatched to any gene: 4. CDR1 MDHEN and CDR2 SYDVKM come from the germline V gene. This CDR3 is built from 14 residues. In regard to this clone: Its target is unknown.

The receptor was derived from a woman aged 35 to 49 with type 1 diabetes. Sample: naive CD4+ T cells from blood. This chain links TRBV28 with TRBJ1-1; 11 bases fit TRBD1. CDR3 sequence reads: CASSTGTGGTEAFF. CDR3 in DNA: TGTGCCAGCAGCACCGGGACAGGGGGCACTGAAGCTTTCTTT.